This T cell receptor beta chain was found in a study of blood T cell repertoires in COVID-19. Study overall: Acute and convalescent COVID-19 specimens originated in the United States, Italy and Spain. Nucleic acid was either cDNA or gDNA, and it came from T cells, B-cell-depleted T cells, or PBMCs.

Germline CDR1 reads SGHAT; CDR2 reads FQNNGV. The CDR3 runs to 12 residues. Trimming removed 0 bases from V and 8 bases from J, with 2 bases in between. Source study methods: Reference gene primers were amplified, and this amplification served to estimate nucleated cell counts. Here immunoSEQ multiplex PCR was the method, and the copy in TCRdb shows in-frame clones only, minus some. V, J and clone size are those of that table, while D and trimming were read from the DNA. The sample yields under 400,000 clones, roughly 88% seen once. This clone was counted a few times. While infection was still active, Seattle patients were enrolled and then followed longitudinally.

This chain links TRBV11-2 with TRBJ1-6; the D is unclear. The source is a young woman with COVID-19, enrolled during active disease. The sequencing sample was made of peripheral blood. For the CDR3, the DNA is TGTGCCAGCAGCTTAGACGATTCACCCCTCCACTTT. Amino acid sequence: CASSLDDSPLHF.